These 9 T cell receptor beta chains originate from one sample sequenced in a study of cytotoxic CD8 clonotypes in ibrutinib-treated CLL. The data were produced by immunoSEQ multiplex PCR, yet TCRdb's version contains in-frame clones alone and is incomplete. The data show tens of thousands of clones, over 80% seen once. The source was PBMCs, collected after 24 months of ibrutinib treatment. The origin of the receptors is a human donor with chronic lymphocytic leukemia.

This chain links TRBV2 with TRBJ2-7, with TRBD2 matching over 15 bases. The V segment lost 5 bases and the J segment 3 bases; nucleotides outside the gene matches: 8. From germline, CDR1 is SNHLY and CDR2 FYNNEI. This CDR3 has 17 residues. In DNA, the CDR3 is TGTGCCAGCAGTCCGGGACTAGCGGGAGGTGTTCTCTACGAGCAGTACTTC. Its translation is CASSPGLAGGVLYEQYF.

V is TRBV30 and J is TRBJ1-5; no clear D. The CDR3 is 14 residues long. V lost 0 bases, J lost 2 bases, and 8 bases lay in between. In germline, CDR1 is GTSNPN, CDR2 SVGIG (reference sequence). The DNA for the CDR3 is TGTGCCTGGAGTGTTGGGGTCCGCAATCAGCCCCAGCATTTT. The encoded protein is CAWSVGVRNQPQHF.

A remark on this clone: A read error may account for a junction end that differs from germline. This chain connects TRBV29-1 to TRBJ2-1; 8 nucleotides line up with TRBD1. Per germline, CDR1 SQVTM and CDR2 ANQGSEA. This CDR3 region has 10 residues. The CDR3 coding sequence is TGCAGCGTTAAGGACAGGGTGGGCGTCTTC. This encodes CSVKDRVGVF.

V usage is TRBV13 and J usage is TRBJ2-1, with 9 bases matching TRBD1. CDR3 length: 17 amino acids. Per the germline V gene, CDR1 is PRHDT and CDR2 is FYEKMQ (reference sequence). The ends lost 5 bases at V and 6 bases at J; junction bases unmatched: 14. In DNA form, the CDR3 reads TGTGCCAGCAGCGAGAACCCACGACAGGGGGTTACCAATGAGCAGTTCTTC. Protein: CASSENPRQGVTNEQFF.

The chain carries TRBV7-3 and TRBJ2-1, with 10 positions matching TRBD1. In germline, CDR1 is SGHTA, CDR2 FQGTGA. Trimming took 0 bases from V and 7 from J; bases not matched to a gene: 6. This CDR3 contains 16 residues. The CDR3 DNA is TGTGCCAGCAGCTTAACTCGGACAGGGGGGTGGAATGAGCAGTTCTTC. As protein: CASSLTRTGGWNEQFF.

The chain combines TRBV2 with TRBJ2-3, with D maybe TRBD1 (6 bases). This CDR3 comprises 17 residues. V was clipped by 5 bases and J by 0 bases, with 18 bases between them. Germline V gene lookup returns CDR1 SNHLY and CDR2 FYNNEI. CDR3 sequence (DNA): TGTGCCAGCAGTCTTCACACAGGGAGTCCTAGCACAGATACGCAGTATTTT. Amino acid sequence: CASSLHTGSPSTDTQYF.

This clone has only a few counts. The chain links TRBV5-4 to TRBJ2-5, with D perhaps TRBD2 (5 bases). CDR3 length: 14 amino acids. V lost 0 bases and J 5 bases, leaving 11 bases between the germline ends. The germline V gene encodes CDR1 SGHNT and CDR2 YYREEE (reference sequence). The CDR3: CASSLDGIGETQYF. The CDR3 coding sequence is TGTGCCAGCAGCTTGGACGGGATTGGGGAGACCCAGTACTTC.

V gene TRBV2 combines with J gene TRBJ1-2, with 9 bases lining up with TRBD1. CDR1 is SNHLY and CDR2 is FYNNEI in the germline V gene. There are 13 residues in the CDR3. The ends lost 6 bases at V and 7 bases at J; junction bases unmatched: 6. The CDR3 reads CASRYLQGAGYTF. The CDR3 DNA sequence: TGTGCCAGCAGGTACCTACAGGGGGCTGGCTACACCTTC.

V and J are TRBV6-6 and TRBJ2-5; D perhaps matches TRBD2 (6 bases). Trimming shortened V by 5 bases and J by 5 bases, and 18 bases separated the two germline ends. The CDR3 has 15 residues. CDR1 MNHNY and CDR2 SVGAGI come from the germline V gene (reference sequence). The CDR3 nucleotides read TGTGCCAGCAGTCGGTCTAGCGCGGGTAGCGAGACCCAGTACTTC. It translates to CASSRSSAGSETQYF.